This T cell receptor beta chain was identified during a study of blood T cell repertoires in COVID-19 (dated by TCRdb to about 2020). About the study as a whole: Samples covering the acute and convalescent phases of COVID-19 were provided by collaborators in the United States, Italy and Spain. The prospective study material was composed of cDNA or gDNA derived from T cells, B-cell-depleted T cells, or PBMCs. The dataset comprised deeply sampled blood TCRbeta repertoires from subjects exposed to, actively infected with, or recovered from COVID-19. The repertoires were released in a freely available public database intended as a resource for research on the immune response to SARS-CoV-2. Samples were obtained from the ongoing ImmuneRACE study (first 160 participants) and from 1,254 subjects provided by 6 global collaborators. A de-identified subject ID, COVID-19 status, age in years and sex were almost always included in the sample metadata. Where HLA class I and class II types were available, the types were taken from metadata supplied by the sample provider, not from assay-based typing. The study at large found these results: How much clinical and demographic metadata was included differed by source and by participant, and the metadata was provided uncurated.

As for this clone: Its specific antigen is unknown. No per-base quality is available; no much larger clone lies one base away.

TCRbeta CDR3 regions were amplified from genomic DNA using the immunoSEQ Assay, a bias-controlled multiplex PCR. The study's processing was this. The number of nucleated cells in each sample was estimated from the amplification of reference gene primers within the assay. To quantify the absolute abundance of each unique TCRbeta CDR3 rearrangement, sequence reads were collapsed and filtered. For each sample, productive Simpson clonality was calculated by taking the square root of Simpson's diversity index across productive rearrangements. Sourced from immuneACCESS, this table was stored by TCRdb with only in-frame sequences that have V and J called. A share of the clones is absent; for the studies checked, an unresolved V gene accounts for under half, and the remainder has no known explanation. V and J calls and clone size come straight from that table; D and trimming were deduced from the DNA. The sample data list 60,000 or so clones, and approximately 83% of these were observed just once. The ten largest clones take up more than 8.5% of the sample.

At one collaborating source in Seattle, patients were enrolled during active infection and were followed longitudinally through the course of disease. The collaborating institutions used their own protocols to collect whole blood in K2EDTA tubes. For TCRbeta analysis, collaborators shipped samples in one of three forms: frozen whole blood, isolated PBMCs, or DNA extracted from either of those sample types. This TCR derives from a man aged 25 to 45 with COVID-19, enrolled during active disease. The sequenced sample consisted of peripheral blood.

The CDR3 region: CASSQGTGQPQHF. The DNA sequence is TGTGCCAGCAGCCAGGGGACCGGTCAGCCCCAGCATTTT. The rearrangement joined TRBV12-3 or TRBV12-4 to TRBJ1-5; a tentative D match to TRBD1 spans 6 bases. V sheds 6 bases and J sheds 6 bases, leaving 12 bases between their ends. The CDR3 covers 13 residues, taking in both the cysteine and the phenylalanine. The kept DNA is CDR3 alone, 39 bases in frame from the first base.